This is a list of T cell receptor beta chains from one sample in a study of graft-versus-host responses after intestinal transplantation. Some clones are missing from TCRdb's copy, which holds only in-frame ones; the method was immunoSEQ multiplex PCR. The data show 30,000 to 40,000 clones, roughly four fifths seen once. The material was PBMCs, obtained about 990 days after transplant. The receptors shown here come from a human patient who received an intestinal transplant, so some T cells may come from the graft donor. Each CDR3 is given with its conserved first and last residue. D genes are given only for firm matches. Clone size appears in some rows only: once, few, many, or a class for an expanded clone.

J gene	clone size	D gene	V gene	CDR3 protein	CDR3 DNA
TRBJ2-3	once	NA	TRBV5-1	CASSLAPSGVADTQYF	TGCGCCAGCAGCTTGGCCCCCTCAGGAGTGGCAGATACGCAGTATTTT
TRBJ2-3	NA	TRBD2	TRBV5-6	CASSVLAGGADTQYF	TGTGCCAGCAGCGTGCTAGCGGGGGGGGCAGATACGCAGTATTTT
TRBJ1-1	NA	TRBD1	TRBV6-1	CASSEGVGQGAEAFF	TGTGCCAGCAGTGAAGGCGTGGGACAGGGGGCTGAAGCTTTCTTT
TRBJ1-1	NA	NA	TRBV9	CASSVEAVLSEAFF	TGTGCCAGCAGCGTAGAGGCGGTATTATCTGAAGCTTTCTTT
TRBJ2-1	NA	TRBD2	TRBV10-3	CAISEERGGLGEQFF	TGTGCCATCAGTGAGGAGCGGGGGGGCCTAGGTGAGCAGTTCTTC
TRBJ2-2	NA	TRBD2	TRBV10-3	CAISEPEGDTRAGGWTGELFF	TGTGCCATCAGTGAGCCCGAGGGGGACACTAGAGCGGGAGGATGGACCGGGGAGCTGTTTTTT
TRBJ1-2	NA	TRBD1	TRBV28	CASSLRGAYGYTF	TGTGCCAGCAGCCTCAGGGGGGCCTATGGCTACACCTTC
TRBJ2-2	NA	TRBD2	TRBV11-2	CASSSQAGSTGELFF	TGTGCCAGCAGCTCTCAAGCGGGAAGCACCGGGGAGCTGTTTTTT
TRBJ2-5	NA	TRBD1	TRBV9	CASSAGTGGETQYF	TGTGCCAGCAGCGCCGGGACAGGGGGGGAGACCCAGTACTTC
TRBJ1-2	few	NA	TRBV7-9	CASSSSGANYGYTF	TGTGCCAGCAGCTCATCGGGCGCTAACTATGGCTACACCTTC
TRBJ2-7	NA	TRBD1	TRBV6-6	CASRSQGAQNNEQYF	TGTGCCAGCAGGTCCCAGGGGGCGCAGAACAACGAGCAGTACTTC
TRBJ1-1	few	NA	TRBV6-1	CASSRSRDTEAFF	TGTGCCAGCAGCCGATCCAGGGATACTGAAGCTTTCTTT
TRBJ1-6	medium-sized	TRBD1	TRBV18	CASSQDRDNSPLHF	TGTGCCAGCTCACAGGACAGGGATAATTCACCCCTCCACTTT
TRBJ1-1	NA	NA	TRBV4-1	CASSQEPANTEAFF	TGCGCCAGCAGCCAAGAGCCAGCGAACACTGAAGCTTTCTTT
TRBJ1-4	NA	TRBD1	TRBV28	CASSRTGGTNEKLFF	TGTGCCAGCAGCCGAACAGGGGGAACTAATGAAAAACTGTTTTTT
TRBJ2-7	NA	TRBD2	TRBV7-9	CASSLMAGDLSREQYF	TGTGCCAGCAGCTTAATGGCGGGAGATTTGTCCCGCGAGCAGTACTTC
TRBJ1-4	NA	NA	TRBV18	CASSATGLSEKLFF	TGTGCCAGCTCAGCGACGGGCCTAAGCGAAAAACTGTTTTTT
TRBJ2-7	once	TRBD2	TRBV28	CASRGSGSSYEQYF	TGTGCCAGCAGAGGTAGCGGGAGCTCCTACGAGCAGTACTTC
TRBJ2-3	NA	NA	TRBV27	CASSVIGASTDTQYF	TGTGCCAGCAGCGTCATAGGAGCAAGCACAGATACGCAGTATTTT
TRBJ1-1	NA	TRBD1	TRBV15	CATSRSGQGNTEAFF	TGTGCCACCAGCAGATCGGGACAGGGGAACACTGAAGCTTTCTTT
TRBJ2-2	NA	TRBD2	TRBV9	CASSVDIAGGEQNTGELFF	TGTGCCAGCAGCGTAGATATTGCTGGGGGGGAGCAGAACACCGGGGAGCTGTTTTTT
TRBJ1-3	NA	NA	TRBV9	CASSVGTFRGNTIYF	TGTGCCAGCAGCGTAGGGACCTTTCGGGGAAACACCATATATTTT